A single sample is the source of the 8 T cell receptor beta chains below, sequenced in a study of response to subunit inactivated influenza vaccine. TCRdb reprocessed the RT-PCR reads with MiXCR, giving one entry per CDR3 protein. This sample has 590,000 or so distinct CDR3 sequences; about 15% occur once, and the top ten carry roughly 7.6%. The starting material was PBMCs from blood, obtained about 14 days before vaccination. The origin of the receptors is a man over 45 who received an inactivated influenza vaccine.

The chain carries TRBV5-5 and TRBJ1-1; possible D gene TRBD1, 5 bases. The V end lost 2 bases, the J end lost 1 base, and 12 bases lay between the germline ends. Germline values: CDR1 SGHKS, CDR2 YYEKEE (reference sequence). The CDR3 has 15 amino acids. The CDR3 DNA follows: TGTGCCAGCAGCTTTCGCCCCACAGGGAACACTGAAGCTTTCTTT. Amino acids: CASSFRPTGNTEAFF.

This clonotype was seen more than once but under ten times. V gene TRBV27 combines with J gene TRBJ2-1; TRBD2 matches at 11 bases. Per the germline V gene, CDR1 is MNHEY and CDR2 is SMNVEV (reference sequence). This CDR3 spans 16 amino acids. Trimming took 2 bases from V and 7 from J; bases not matched to a gene: 7. The CDR3 loop reads CASSLGSSGRLNEQFF. CDR3 bases: TGTGCCAGCAGTTTAGGGTCTAGCGGGAGGCTGAATGAGCAGTTCTTC.

The V call is TRBV11-2, the J call TRBJ2-5, with 10 nucleotides matching TRBD2. This CDR3 is 12 amino acids long. V lost 6 bases, J lost 6 bases, and 1 base stayed unmatched. Germline V gene lookup returns CDR1 SGHAT and CDR2 FQNNGV. The CDR3 loop reads CASSSGGKTQYF. The DNA of the CDR3 is TGTGCCAGCAGTAGCGGGGGGAAGACCCAGTACTTC.

The CDR3 DNA reads as TGCGCCAGCAGCTTACAGTACGAAAAAAACATTCAGTACTTC. Translating it yields CASSLQYEKNIQYF. This chain connects TRBV5-1 to TRBJ2-4, with no clear D. This CDR3 region has 14 residues. Germline-derived CDR1 and CDR2 are SGHRS and YFSETQ. The germline V and J ends were trimmed by 2 bases and 4 bases, with 10 bases remaining between them.

This sequence joins TRBV20-1 and TRBJ1-6; D gene ambiguous. Germline V gives CDR1 DFQATT, CDR2 SNEGSKA (reference sequence). This CDR3 spans 16 amino acids. V dropped 1 base and J dropped 0 bases, with 10 bases sitting between them. In DNA, the CDR3 is TGCAGTGCTAGAGCCTCCCTAAGCTCCTATAATTCACCCCTCCACTTT. It is translated as CSARASLSSYNSPLHF.

The J gene is TRBJ2-3, the V gene TRBV5-1; 9 positions match TRBD1. Germline loops: CDR1 SGHRS, CDR2 YFSETQ. Trimming removed 6 bases from V and 1 base from J; junction bases left unmatched: 9. The CDR3 loop spans 16 amino acids. CDR3 region: CASIISRTGGTDTQYF. In DNA form, the CDR3 reads TGCGCCAGCATCATTTCCCGGACAGGGGGCACAGATACGCAGTATTTT.

This clonotype was counted only a few times. The chain is built from TRBV29-1 and TRBJ2-7, with a tentative D call TRBD2 (6 bases). Trimming left V 7 bases short and J 3 bases short, with 16 bases between. The CDR3 is made up of 13 amino acids. The germline V gene encodes CDR1 SQVTM and CDR2 ANQGSEA. The CDR3 DNA sequence: TGCAGCGCCCATCTTAGCGGCGGCTACGAGCAGTACTTC. Translation gives CSAHLSGGYEQYF.

J is TRBJ2-1 and V is TRBV7-3, with D perhaps matching TRBD2 (6 bases). V gave up 0 bases and J gave up 2 bases, with 8 bases separating them. CDR1 and CDR2 (germline): SGHTA, FQGTGA. CDR3 length: 15 residues. CDR3 region: CASSLTGSTYNEQFF. The CDR3 DNA reads as TGTGCCAGCAGCTTAACCGGGAGCACCTACAATGAGCAGTTCTTC.